The 32 T cell receptor beta chains below come from one sample, sequenced in a study of blood T cells in healthy people across ages. Alongside a J-beta primer mix, a sample-barcoded 5' primer served in a second PCR lasting about 7 to 11 cycles. TCRdb passed the 5' RACE reads through MiXCR, listing each CDR3 protein once. The sample yields 550,000 to 750,000 distinct CDR3 sequences, 20% to 25% seen once. Material for sequencing was blood. These receptors all stem from a man in his 70s in good health.

V and J are TRBV12-3 or TRBV12-4 and TRBJ2-2; 9 positions match TRBD1. Trimming cost V 4 bases and J 6 bases; bases outside gene matches: 3. The CDR3 runs to 14 residues. CDR3: CASSSRTGAGELFF. DNA for the CDR3: TGTGCCAGCAGTTCTCGGACAGGGGCCGGGGAGCTGTTTTTT.

V and J are TRBV4-1 and TRBJ2-5, with TRBD2 matching 12 bases. The J call is in doubt because the DNA end fits TRBJ2-1 better. CDR1 MGHRA and CDR2 YSYEKL come from the germline V gene. The CDR3 sequence is 16 residues long. CDR3: CASSQDLAGGFYEQFF. CDR3 sequence (DNA): TGCGCCAGCAGCCAGGATCTAGCGGGAGGGTTTTATGAGCAGTTCTTC.

This clonotype was counted only a few times. The chain has TRBV28 and TRBJ2-7; 7 bases line up with TRBD2. Germline lookup yields CDR1 MDHEN and CDR2 SYDVKM. The CDR3 is made up of 15 amino acids. Trimming cost V 4 bases and J 2 bases; bases outside gene matches: 8. The CDR3 bases are TGTGCCAGCAGTTCGGCGGCTAGCGGAACCTACGAGCAGTACTTC. Translation: CASSSAASGTYEQYF.

This clonotype has a count of ten or more. The V gene is TRBV19, the J gene TRBJ1-5; TRBD1 might be the D (5 bases). V lost 8 bases and J 5 bases, leaving 13 bases between the germline ends. Germline-derived CDR1 and CDR2 are LNHDA and SQIVND (reference sequence). This CDR3 contains 13 residues. The CDR3 spells CASRTDTYQPQHF. The CDR3, as DNA: TGTGCCAGTCGCACGGACACTTATCAGCCCCAGCATTTT.

The V call is TRBV19, the J call TRBJ2-3, with D perhaps TRBD1 (6 bases). Between the trimmed V and J ends, which lost 3 bases and 6 bases, there was a span of 16 bases. Germline V gene lookup returns CDR1 LNHDA and CDR2 SQIVND (reference sequence). The CDR3 extends over 15 amino acids. Written as DNA, the CDR3 is TGTGCCAGTAGTATCAACAGGGCATCCTTGGATACGCAGTATTTT. The encoded protein is CASSINRASLDTQYF.

This chain joins TRBV5-1 and TRBJ2-3; TRBD2 agrees at 11 bases. Trimming took 0 bases from V and 5 from J; bases not matched to a gene: 2. The CDR3 is made up of 15 amino acids. Looked up from germline, CDR1 is SGHRS and CDR2 is YFSETQ. The CDR3, as DNA: TGCGCCAGCAGCTTGGCACTAGCGGGAGAAGATACGCAGTATTTT. This encodes CASSLALAGEDTQYF.

This clonotype was seen a handful of times. The rearrangement joins TRBV7-9 to TRBJ2-7; D is unclear. The V and J ends lost 0 bases and 2 bases respectively, with 8 bases between them. This CDR3 comprises 14 residues. From germline, CDR1 is SEHNR and CDR2 FQNEAQ (reference sequence). This CDR3 reads CASSLAVIPYEQYF. The CDR3 DNA reads as TGTGCCAGCAGCTTAGCGGTCATTCCCTACGAGCAGTACTTC. The whole variable domain, filled in from reference TRBV7-9 and TRBJ2-7, reads DTGVSQNPRHKITKRGQNVTFRCDPISEHNRLYWYRQTLGQGPEFLTYFQNEAQLEKSRLLSDRFSAERPKGSFSTLEIQRTEQGDSAMYLCASSLAVIPYEQYFGPGTRLTVT.

Only a few counts were recorded for this clonotype. As DNA, the CDR3 is TGTGCCAGCAGCGTTCGGACGGAGACTTACGAGCAGTACTTC. Protein: CASSVRTETYEQYF. The chain is built from TRBV21-1 and TRBJ2-7. TRBV21-1 is termed a pseudogene. The CDR3 is 14 amino acids.

This clonotype was counted at least ten times. The chain links TRBV6-2 or TRBV6-3 to TRBJ2-5; no clear D gene. Matching the DNA end better, TRBJ2-1 makes the J call doubtful. CDR3 size: 13 residues. Germline V gene sequence: CDR1 MNHEY, CDR2 SVGEGT. This CDR3 reads CASSFYWTGEQFF. In DNA, the CDR3 is TGTGCCAGCAGTTTCTACTGGACGGGTGAGCAGTTCTTC.

The CDR3 coding sequence is TGTGCCAGCAGTGACTTGGAGGGGGGGGCACACACTGAAGCTTTCTTT. Amino acid sequence: CASSDLEGGAHTEAFF. This chain uses TRBV6-1 with TRBJ1-1; tentatively, D is TRBD1 (6 bases). The CDR3 contains 16 residues. The germline gives CDR1 MNHNS, CDR2 SASEGT. V was trimmed by 3 bases and J by 3 bases, leaving 17 bases between them.

This clonotype was seen only a few times. The chain links TRBV7-9 to TRBJ2-5, with 10 bases fitting TRBD2. The J call may be in error: the DNA end matches TRBJ2-7 better. This CDR3 has 16 amino acids. Germline V gene lookup returns CDR1 SEHNR and CDR2 FQNEAQ (reference sequence). This CDR3 is CASSTTSGVSFGEQYF. The CDR3 bases are TGTGCCAGCAGCACAACTAGCGGGGTCAGCTTCGGCGAGCAGTACTTC.

This clonotype has at least ten counts. The chain links TRBV28 to TRBJ1-1; D is ambiguous. Germline V gene data show CDR1 as MDHEN and CDR2 as SYDVKM. The CDR3 runs to 12 residues. V dropped 8 bases and J dropped 3 bases, with 10 bases sitting between them. Here the CDR3 reads CASSLQDTEAFF. In nucleotides, the CDR3 is TGTGCCAGCTCACTTCAGGACACTGAAGCTTTCTTT.

In this sample, this clonotype turned up many times. The chain joins TRBV9 to TRBJ2-1; D not certain. CDR3 size: 13 residues. Germline V gene data show CDR1 as SGDLS and CDR2 as YYNGEE. The V gene lost 0 bases and the J gene lost 5 bases, with 6 bases spanning the gap. In nucleotides, the CDR3 is TGTGCCAGCAGCGTAGGGGCACACAATGAGCAGTTCTTC. Translating gives CASSVGAHNEQFF.

This clonotype was seen a few times. The gene calls are TRBV18 and TRBJ2-2; 7 bases are shared with TRBD1. Per germline, CDR1 KGHSH and CDR2 LQKENI. The CDR3 extends over 14 amino acids. Trimming at V came to 2 bases and at J to 6 bases, leaving 3 bases not matched to a gene. The CDR3 DNA sequence: TGTGCCAGCTCACCAAACAGGGGTTCCGGGGAGCTGTTTTTT. Translated, it gives CASSPNRGSGELFF.

The chain recombines TRBV20-1 with TRBJ2-5; D call uncertain. Gene TRBJ2-1 matches the end of the DNA better, so the J call may be wrong. Germline V gene lookup returns CDR1 DFQATT and CDR2 SNEGSKA (reference sequence). The CDR3 is made up of 13 amino acids. CDR3 sequence (DNA): TGCAGTGCTAGAAGAGGAACCAACAATGAGCAGTTCTTC. Its protein is CSARRGTNNEQFF.

This clonotype was seen only a few times. One end of the junction fails to match germline, which may point to a read error. The chain uses TRBV6-1 and TRBJ2-2; D is uncertain. CDR1 MNHNS and CDR2 SASEGT come from the germline V gene. The CDR3 covers 14 residues. CDR3 region: CVSNNNIGTGELFF. CDR3 DNA sequence: TGTGTCAGCAACAACAATATTGGCACCGGGGAGCTGTTTTTT.

Ten or more counts support this clonotype. This chain links TRBV20-1 with TRBJ2-7; TRBD1 matches 8 bases. The CDR3 extends over 13 amino acids. Trimming cost V 6 bases and J 5 bases; bases outside gene matches: 9. Germline CDR1 and CDR2: DFQATT and SNEGSKA (reference sequence). This CDR3 reads CSAPKQGANEQYF. The CDR3 bases are TGCAGTGCGCCGAAGCAGGGGGCGAACGAGCAGTACTTC.

At least ten counts were recorded for this clonotype. The chain recombines TRBV7-9 with TRBJ2-7; D assignment may be TRBD1 or TRBD2 (5 bases each). The V end lost 5 bases, the J end lost 0 bases, and 8 bases lay between the germline ends. Germline loops: CDR1 SEHNR, CDR2 FQNEAQ (reference sequence). This CDR3 is 13 amino acids long. The CDR3 DNA reads TGTGCCAGCAGCCCCGGGACCTCCTACGAGCAGTACTTC. Its translation: CASSPGTSYEQYF.

The rearrangement joins TRBV20-1 to TRBJ2-1, with D perhaps given as TRBD1 or TRBD2 (5 bases each). The CDR3 runs 16 residues. The germline V gene encodes CDR1 DFQATT and CDR2 SNEGSKA (reference sequence). Trimming pared 1 base from V and 4 bases from J, leaving 17 bases between. The CDR3 is CSARVTTGTVYNEQFF. In DNA form, the CDR3 reads TGCAGTGCTAGAGTTACGACCGGGACGGTATACAATGAGCAGTTCTTC.

The chain recombines TRBV9 with TRBJ2-5; D is perhaps TRBD2 (7 bases). Germline lookup yields CDR1 SGDLS and CDR2 YYNGEE. This CDR3 region has 20 residues. V lost 4 bases and J lost 0, with 28 bases in between. The CDR3 nucleotides are TGTGCCAGCAGCACCACGGGGGGCCCCTCAACAGGCGGGTACCAAGAGACCCAGTACTTC. Translated: CASSTTGGPSTGGYQETQYF.

This chain links TRBV5-5 with TRBJ2-7; TRBD1 aligns across 10 bases. Germline V gene sequence: CDR1 SGHKS, CDR2 YYEKEE (reference sequence). CDR3 length equals 14 residues. The V segment lost 5 bases and the J segment 3 bases; nucleotides outside the gene matches: 5. DNA of the CDR3: TGTGCCAGCAGGAATCGGGACAGGGGCTACGAGCAGTACTTC. This gives the protein CASRNRDRGYEQYF.

This clonotype has just a few counts. The V call is TRBV9, the J call TRBJ2-7; TRBD1 agrees at 12 bases. The CDR3 spans 20 residues. Per the germline V gene, CDR1 is SGDLS and CDR2 is YYNGEE. V lost 4 bases, J lost 3 bases, and 20 bases stayed unmatched. The CDR3 coding sequence is TGTGCCAGCAGCCCAGAGGGACAGGGGGCTCAGACTAGGCTCTTCTACGAGCAGTACTTC. It is translated as CASSPEGQGAQTRLFYEQYF. Full variable domain (missing parts from reference TRBV9 and TRBJ2-7): DSGVTQTPKHLITATGQRVTLRCSPRSGDLSVYWYQQSLDQGLQFLIQYYNGEERAKGNILERFSAQQFPDLHSELNLSSLELGDSALYFCASSPEGQGAQTRLFYEQYFGPGTRLTVT.

This clonotype has ten or more counts. The chain recombines TRBV11-2 with TRBJ2-5; D perhaps matches TRBD2 (6 bases). The J call may not be correct, given that the DNA end is closer to TRBJ2-1. The CDR3 contains 13 residues. Per germline, CDR1 SGHAT and CDR2 FQNNGV. The CDR3, as DNA: TGTGCCAGCAGCCCCCGACTAGTGGCTGAGCAGTTCTTC. This codes for CASSPRLVAEQFF.

This chain joins TRBV28 and TRBJ2-7, with D perhaps given as TRBD1 or TRBD2 (5 bases each). This CDR3 comprises 15 residues. V dropped 5 bases and J dropped 2 bases, with 16 bases sitting between them. CDR1 and CDR2 (germline): MDHEN, SYDVKM. The CDR3 DNA is TGTGCCAGCAGTGGTAGAGGGACGGATCCCTACGAGCAGTACTTC. This codes for CASSGRGTDPYEQYF.

This clonotype was picked up many times. The chain links TRBV5-1 to TRBJ2-5; the D gene is possibly TRBD2 (6 bases). V was clipped by 5 bases and J by 3 bases, with 14 bases between them. Germline values: CDR1 SGHRS, CDR2 YFSETQ. The CDR3 covers 14 residues. DNA of the CDR3: TGCGCCAGCAGTTCCCTATCGGGGGAAGAGACCCAGTACTTC. This gives the protein CASSSLSGEETQYF.

This clonotype was found many times. The rearrangement uses TRBV29-1 and TRBJ1-1; D is ambiguous. This CDR3 contains 12 residues. V was shortened by 4 bases and J by 1 base, with 7 bases between the two germline ends. Germline loops: CDR1 SQVTM, CDR2 ANQGSEA. The chain's CDR3 is CSVVGGNTEAFF. CDR3 DNA sequence: TGCAGCGTTGTAGGCGGGAACACTGAAGCTTTCTTT.

This clonotype was seen more than once but under ten times. The chain employs TRBV18 and TRBJ2-5; weak D call: TRBD2 (5 bases). Germline CDR1 reads KGHSH; CDR2 reads LQKENI. V was clipped by 4 bases and J by 2 bases, with 14 bases between them. The CDR3 is 15 residues long. CDR3 bases: TGTGCCAGCTCACTTAGCGTAGCGAGTCAAGAGACCCAGTACTTC. Amino acids: CASSLSVASQETQYF.

V is TRBV24-1 and J is TRBJ2-5; D possibly corresponds to TRBD1 (6 bases). This CDR3 region has 15 residues. Trimming removed 4 bases at V and 1 base at J, with 12 bases between. Per germline, CDR1 KGHDR and CDR2 SFDVKD. The CDR3 spells CATSEPDRFQETQYF. The CDR3 bases are TGTGCCACCAGTGAACCAGACAGGTTCCAAGAGACCCAGTACTTC.

This rearrangement joins TRBV6-1 to TRBJ2-3, with 9 bases matching TRBD2. With 3 bases clipped from V and 2 bases from J, the junction kept 9 bases outside the gene matches. Germline V gene sequence: CDR1 MNHNS, CDR2 SASEGT. The CDR3 is 17 residues long. The CDR3 loop is CASSDVSGSPNTDTQYF. The CDR3 coding sequence is TGTGCCAGCAGTGACGTTAGCGGGAGTCCCAACACAGATACGCAGTATTTT.

This clonotype was found many times. The gene calls are TRBV7-6 and TRBJ1-2; no clear D gene. CDR3 size: 13 residues. V lost 1 base and J 3 bases, leaving 6 bases between the germline ends. Germline V gene lookup returns CDR1 SGHVS and CDR2 FNYEAQ. The CDR3 here is CASSLGGDYGYTF. The CDR3 nucleotides are TGTGCCAGCAGCTTAGGCGGTGACTATGGCTACACCTTC.

The table lists this clonotype with many counts. The chain is built from TRBV2 and TRBJ1-4; D possibly corresponds to TRBD1 (5 bases). Trimming pared 4 bases from V and 5 bases from J, leaving 14 bases between. The CDR3 is 15 amino acids. The germline V gene has CDR1 SNHLY and CDR2 FYNNEI. The CDR3 DNA reads TGTGCCAGCAGTGTATCGGCAGGGAACAATGAAAAACTGTTTTTT. Protein product: CASSVSAGNNEKLFF.

In this sample, this clonotype turned up many times. The V gene is TRBV27, the J gene TRBJ2-5, with D possibly being TRBD1 (6 bases). CDR1 and CDR2 (germline): MNHEY, SMNVEV (reference sequence). This CDR3 has 15 residues. V lost 5 bases to trimming and J lost 1 base, with 14 bases between them. In DNA, the CDR3 is TGTGCCAGCAGTCCATACCGGACAGTCCAAGAGACCCAGTACTTC. This sequence encodes CASSPYRTVQETQYF.